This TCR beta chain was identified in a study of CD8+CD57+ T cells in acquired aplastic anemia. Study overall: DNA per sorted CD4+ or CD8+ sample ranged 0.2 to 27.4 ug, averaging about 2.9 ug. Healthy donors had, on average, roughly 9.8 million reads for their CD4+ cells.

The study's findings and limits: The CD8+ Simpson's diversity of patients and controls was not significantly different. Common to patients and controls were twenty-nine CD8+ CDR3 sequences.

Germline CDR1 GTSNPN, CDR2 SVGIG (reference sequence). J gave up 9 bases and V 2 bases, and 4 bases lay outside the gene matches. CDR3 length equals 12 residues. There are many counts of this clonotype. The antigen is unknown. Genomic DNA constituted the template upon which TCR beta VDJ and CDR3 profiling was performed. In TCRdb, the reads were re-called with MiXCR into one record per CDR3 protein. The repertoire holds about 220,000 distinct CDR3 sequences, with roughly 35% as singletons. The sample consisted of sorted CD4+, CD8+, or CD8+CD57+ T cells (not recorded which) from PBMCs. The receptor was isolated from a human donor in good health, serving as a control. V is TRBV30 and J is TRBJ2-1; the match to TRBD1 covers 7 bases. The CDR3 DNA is TGTGCCTGGAGTAGACAGGGTCTTGAGCAGTTCTTC. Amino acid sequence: CAWSRQGLEQFF. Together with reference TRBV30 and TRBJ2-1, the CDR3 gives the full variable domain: SQTIHQWPATLVQPVGSPLSLECTVEGTSNPNLYWYRQAAGRGLQLLFYSVGIGQISSEVPQNLSASRPQDRQFILSSKKLLLSDSGFYLCAWSRQGLEQFFGPGTRLTVL.